The source of this T cell receptor (beta chain) is a study of long-term antiretroviral therapy in people with HIV. Notes on the study in general: In samples taken after ART, diversity increased but remained below transplant donor control levels. Missing from the dataset were any data on ART adherence, viral resistance or therapy changes. Collection of the blood took place between about 2003 and 2017. The ART regimens in use then may have been less effective than current ones.

Concerning this clone: Its antigen is unknown.

Every HIV-positive participant received treatment in the United States. At survey level, the immunoSEQ assay was run in its v3.0 version. Clones were read by immunoSEQ multiplex PCR, and TCRdb kept only the in-frame ones, dropping some. The table records just over 35,000 clones, 94% of them present only once. The germline V gene encodes CDR1 SGHRS and CDR2 YFSETQ. CDR3 length: 15 residues. The V end lost 4 bases, the J end lost 0 bases, and 12 bases lay between the germline ends. The source was unsorted PBMCs, collected 4.1 years after starting antiretroviral therapy. The rearrangement joins TRBV5-1 to TRBJ2-3; perhaps TRBD2 as D (5 bases). The TCR originated in a woman aged 45 to 65 with HIV. The CDR3 reads CASSDGLSSTDTQYF. CDR3 DNA sequence: TGCGCCAGCAGCGACGGACTCTCTAGCACAGATACGCAGTATTTT.